Only one count was recorded for the clone carrying this TCR beta chain. Its specificity is unknown. A much larger clone is a single base away; this may be a read error. This sample is drawn from a study of CD8+CD57+ T cells in acquired aplastic anemia. Study overall: CD4+ and CD8+ cells, once sorted, gave DNA averaging roughly 3.2 ug.

Template material for TCR beta VDJ and CDR3 profiling consisted of genomic DNA. TCRdb reprocessed the reads via MiXCR and lists one record per CDR3 protein. Altogether some 120,000 distinct CDR3 sequences are present, approximately 41% being singletons, with the ten largest covering about 2.6%. For sequencing, patients were chosen who had shown expansion of CD8+CD57+ cells by flow cytometry. In all patients, the disease was severe acquired aplastic anemia. The blood sampling took place in patients who had so far received no therapy. Broader study findings: Common to patients and controls were twenty-nine CD8+ CDR3 sequences.

The origin of this receptor is a human donor with aplastic anemia. What was sequenced was sorted CD4+, CD8+, or CD8+CD57+ T cells (not recorded which) from PBMCs.

The CDR3 sequence: CASSLGGGSTDAQYF. DNA of the CDR3: TGTGCCAGCAGCTTAGGGGGGGGAAGCACAGATGCGCAGTATTTT. The V and J genes are TRBV11-1 and TRBJ2-3; 7 bases agree with TRBD2. CDR1 and CDR2 from the germline V gene are SGHAT and FQDESV (reference sequence). This CDR3 region has 15 residues.